Listed below are T cell receptor beta chains from one sample, sequenced in a study of blood T cells in healthy people across ages. TCRdb redid the calling of the 5' RACE reads with MiXCR, one entry per CDR3 protein. Of about 1.1 million distinct CDR3 sequences in the sample, 35% to 45% were seen once. Material for sequencing was blood. The receptors were gathered from a man aged 18-30 years in good health. Both conserved end residues are part of each CDR3. The order of the fields is V gene, D gene, J gene, clone size, CDR3 DNA, CDR3 protein. The D gene is left open where the match is weak. Size is omitted from some rows. Given values are once, few, many or a class for expanded clones.

TRBV20-1	NA	TRBJ1-2	NA	TGCAGTGCTAGCCCCCCCCAGGGAAGATACACCTTC	CSASPPQGRYTF
TRBV5-1	NA	TRBJ1-6	few	TGCGCCAGCAGCTTGGACGGGGGCTCCTATAATTCACCCCTCCACTTT	CASSLDGGSYNSPLHF
TRBV3-1	NA	TRBJ2-1	NA	TGTGCCAGCAGCCAAGATTTCTATAGTGACAATGAGCAGTTCTTC	CASSQDFYSDNEQFF
TRBV5-1	TRBD2	TRBJ2-3	many	TGCGCCAGCACCCATAGCGGGGAATACACAGATACGCAGTATTTT	CASTHSGEYTDTQYF
TRBV7-8	NA	TRBJ2-2	NA	TGTGCCAGCAGCTCTCCGGGTAACACCGGGGAGCTGTTTTTT	CASSSPGNTGELFF
TRBV20-1	NA	TRBJ1-4	few	TGCAGTGCTTCACAGGGAGGGAGTGAAAAACTGTTTTTT	CSASQGGSEKLFF
TRBV7-2	NA	TRBJ1-1	NA	TGTGCCAGCAGATTACACTCAACCCCGGACGGCGCTGAAGCTTTCTTT	CASRLHSTPDGAEAFF
TRBV6-2/TRBV6-3	TRBD1	TRBJ2-2	NA	TGTGCCAGCAGCGCCGACAGGGGGCTAGACACCGGGGAGCTGTTTTTT	CASSADRGLDTGELFF
TRBV4-2	NA	TRBJ1-1	NA	TGTGCCAGCAGCCAAGTCCGGGGGCGGCCGGCTTTCTTT	CASSQVRGRPAFF
TRBV7-9	NA	TRBJ1-1	many	TGTGCCAGCAGCCCACGAAGGGTGAACACTGAAGCTTTCTTT	CASSPRRVNTEAFF